This is a list of T cell receptor beta chains from one sample in a study of cytotoxic CD8 clonotypes in ibrutinib-treated CLL. Clones were sequenced by immunoSEQ multiplex PCR, and TCRdb holds only the in-frame ones, with some missing. The sample lists about 160,000 clones, more than 65% occurring once. Specimen: PBMCs, collected after 12 months of ibrutinib treatment. The receptors come from a human donor with chronic lymphocytic leukemia. Both conserved end residues are part of each CDR3. D genes are given only for firm matches. Some rows have no size entry. The others give once, few or many, or a class for an expanded clone.

TRBJ2-7 NA TRBV18 NA TGTGCCAGCTCACCAGGGGGAAGGGGCTCTTCCTACGAGCAGTACTTC CASSPGGRGSSYEQYF
TRBJ2-3 TRBD1 TRBV18 NA TGTGCCAGCTCACCAAGCACTACCGGGACAGGGATTACGGGTACGCAGTATTTT CASSPSTTGTGITGTQYF
TRBJ1-1 NA TRBV5-6 NA TGTGCCAGCAGCTTGGGTGCCCCCAGCAGAGGCTTCTTT CASSLGAPSRGFF
TRBJ2-3 NA TRBV6-5 NA TGTGCCAGCAGTTACGGCTCTGGTACGCAGTATTTT CASSYGSGTQYF
TRBJ1-3 TRBD1 TRBV2 NA TGTGCCAGCAGCCCACAGGGGACTGGAAACACCATATATTTT CASSPQGTGNTIYF
TRBJ1-5 NA TRBV14 few TGTGCCAGCAGCCAAGGTAGCAATCAGCCCCAGCATTTT CASSQGSNQPQHF
TRBJ1-2 NA TRBV28 NA TGTGCCAGCAGTTTAGCCGGGGCAGGTAACTATGGCTACACCTTC CASSLAGAGNYGYTF
TRBJ2-1 NA TRBV7-2 NA TGTGCCAGCAGCTTAGAGGTCCCCCCTAATGAGCAGTTCTTC CASSLEVPPNEQFF
TRBJ2-7 NA TRBV7-6 NA TGTGCCAGCAGCTTAATGGGGGACTACGAGCAGTACTTC CASSLMGDYEQYF
TRBJ2-5 NA TRBV14 NA TGTGCCAGCAGCCGATCAGGTTTACAAGAGACCCAGTACTTC CASSRSGLQETQYF
TRBJ1-4 NA TRBV5-6 NA TGTGCCAGCAGCGGATCAGGCGCTGAAAAACTGTTTTTT CASSGSGAEKLFF
TRBJ1-1 NA TRBV20-1 NA TGCAGTGCCCTCGGGGGGGCCCCGGCTTTCTTT CSALGGAPAFF
TRBJ2-1 TRBD1 TRBV4-3 NA TGCGCCAGCAGCCAAGAGAGGCCCGGCAGGGGGCGCATGAATGAGCAGTTCTTC CASSQERPGRGRMNEQFF
TRBJ2-3 NA TRBV11-3 NA TGTGCCAGCAGCCAAACAGGGCGCAGCACAGATACGCAGTATTTT CASSQTGRSTDTQYF
TRBJ1-2 NA TRBV6-1 NA TGTGCCAGCAGTGAAGCGTGGGCAGCCCGGGATGGCTACACCTTC CASSEAWAARDGYTF
TRBJ2-7 TRBD1 TRBV30 NA TGTGCCTGGAGTGTACTGCCAGGGGGCTACGAGCAGTACTTC CAWSVLPGGYEQYF
TRBJ2-7 TRBD1 TRBV7-9 NA TGTGCCAGCAGCCGGGACAGGGTCTCCTACGAGCAGTACTTC CASSRDRVSYEQYF
TRBJ2-5 NA TRBV6-6 NA TGTGCCAGCAGTTACTCGGGGGAGACCCAGTACTTC CASSYSGETQYF
TRBJ2-1 NA TRBV5-1 many TGCGCCAGCAGCTTGGCGGACCACCCGCCGGATGAGCAGTTCTTC CASSLADHPPDEQFF
TRBJ2-7 TRBD2 TRBV4-2 NA TGTGCCAGCAGTCTCGTCGCGGGGGATAAATCCTACGAGCAGTACTTC CASSLVAGDKSYEQYF
TRBJ2-3 NA TRBV5-1 many TGCGCCAGCAGCTTGGTACCAGATACGCAGTATTTT CASSLVPDTQYF
TRBJ2-3 NA TRBV7-2 NA TGTGCCAGCAGCCCCGGCGGACCTATCACAGATACGCAGTATTTT CASSPGGPITDTQYF
TRBJ2-7 TRBD2 TRBV20-1 NA TGCAGTTTGACTAGCGGCTACGAGCAGTACTTC CSLTSGYEQYF
TRBJ1-3 TRBD1 TRBV2 NA TGTGCCAGCAGTGGTAGTAGGGGGCAAGGAAACACCATATATTTT CASSGSRGQGNTIYF
TRBJ1-3 TRBD1 TRBV5-1 few TGCGCCAGCAGCTTGGCAACAGGGGGAGGAAACACCATATATTTT CASSLATGGGNTIYF
TRBJ1-3 TRBD1 TRBV19 NA TGTGCCAGTAGTCCCATAAACAGGGGGCTCTCTGGAAACACCATATATTTT CASSPINRGLSGNTIYF
TRBJ1-4 NA TRBV28 NA TGTGCCAGCAGTCCCCGGGGGGTTTCGTCCTTTAATGAAAAACTGTTTTTT CASSPRGVSSFNEKLFF
TRBJ2-3 NA TRBV25-1 once TGTGCCAGCAGTGAATTTGCAGATACGCAGTATTTT CASSEFADTQYF
TRBJ2-3 TRBD1 TRBV11-2 NA TGTGCCAGCAGCAGGACAGGAAGCACAGATACGCAGTATTTT CASSRTGSTDTQYF
TRBJ2-5 NA TRBV5-1 NA TGCGCCAGCAGCTTGGTTTCCGGGGCGAAAGAGACCCAGTACTTC CASSLVSGAKETQYF
TRBJ2-2 TRBD2 TRBV11-2 NA TGTGCCAGCAGCTCAACTAGCGGGAGGTACACCGGGGAGCTGTTTTTT CASSSTSGRYTGELFF
TRBJ2-2 NA TRBV5-1 once TGCGCCAGCAGCTTGCATCACACCGGGGAGCTGTTTTTT CASSLHHTGELFF
TRBJ2-2 TRBD2 TRBV27 few TGTGCCAGCAGAAGGGGAAGGCTAGCGGGAGTTCCCGGGGAGCTGTTTTTT CASRRGRLAGVPGELFF
TRBJ2-2 NA TRBV14 once TGTGCCAGCAGCCATGATCTCCAGGGGTACACCGGGGAGCTGTTTTTT CASSHDLQGYTGELFF
TRBJ2-2 NA TRBV5-4 NA TGTGCCAGCAGCTTGGCCGCGGGGGCGCGGGCCGGGGAGCTGTTTTTT CASSLAAGARAGELFF
TRBJ2-7 NA TRBV2 NA TGTGCCAGCGGGGCTCGAAGGGCCCACGAGCAGTACTTC CASGARRAHEQYF
TRBJ2-3 NA TRBV28 few TGTGCCAGCAGTCAGGGGGGGAGTGCCGATACGCAGTATTTT CASSQGGSADTQYF
TRBJ1-2 NA TRBV2 NA TGTGCCAGCAGCCCCCAACGGGGCTACACCTTC CASSPQRGYTF
TRBJ1-5 NA TRBV7-2 NA TGTGCCAGCAGCCCCGTAGGTCAGCCCCAGCATTTT CASSPVGQPQHF
TRBJ1-2 TRBD1 TRBV7-2 NA TGTGCCAGCAGCCCTAGGACAGGGGGCAACTATGGCTACACCTTC CASSPRTGGNYGYTF